This paragraph reports one T cell receptor (beta chain). Its antigen is undetermined. Germline V lookup: CDR1 SQVTM, CDR2 ANQGSEA. Trimming removed 4 bases from V and 3 bases from J, with 19 bases in between. This CDR3 has 15 amino acids. The data derive from a study of cytomegalovirus exposure and HLA in healthy donors. Study conclusions and caveats: The authors listed some 160 TCR beta chains as cytomegalovirus-associated.

Measured with immunoSEQ multiplex PCR; TCRdb has only the in-frame clones, and not every one. This table has approximately 200,000 clones, around nine tenths appearing once. While the first cohort had 500 to 700 subjects, the donors belonged to the separate validation cohort of over a hundred subjects. The sequenced sample was PBMCs. The rearrangement joins TRBV29-1 to TRBJ2-7; D might be TRBD1 (5 bases). The sequence derives from a woman aged 18-29 years in good health and CMV-seronegative. The CDR3 bases are TGCAGCGTTGGTAGCTCCCCAGGGAAAGGCTACGAGCAGTACTTC. It is translated as CSVGSSPGKGYEQYF.